This TCR beta chain was profiled in a study of identical twins. At least ten counts were recorded for this clonotype. TCRdb redid the calling of the 5' RACE reads with MiXCR, one entry per CDR3 protein. Here the sample spans 650,000 to 800,000 distinct CDR3 sequences, over 8.5% being singletons. CDR3 length: 14 amino acids. With 4 bases clipped from V and 0 bases from J, the junction kept 3 bases outside the gene matches. Germline V gene sequence: CDR1 SGHRS, CDR2 YFSETQ. These data also featured in a second study, about yellow fever vaccine responses in identical twins.

Sequenced input: PBMCs. This clonotype was sampled from a woman aged 18-35 years in good health. J is TRBJ1-1 and V is TRBV5-1; 7 positions match TRBD1. CDR3 protein: CASSAQGLNTEAFF. CDR3 nucleotides: TGCGCCAGCAGCGCACAGGGGTTGAACACTGAAGCTTTCTTT.